This T cell receptor (beta chain) was obtained from a study of T cells in Graves' hyperthyroidism and ophthalmopathy. Study at large: Peripheral blood was acquired at first diagnosis, ahead of any therapy whatsoever.

Amplification of TCR beta CDR3 regions was performed using RNA transcripts as template. HTBI primers were employed in a first-round RT-PCR of the TCR CDR3. TCRdb redid the calling of the multiplex PCR reads with MiXCR, one entry per CDR3 protein. Here the sample spans a few hundred thousand distinct CDR3 sequences, around a sixth being singletons. This clonotype was picked up many times. Germline loops: CDR1 SNHLY, CDR2 FYNNEI. V was clipped by 4 bases and J by 7 bases, with 11 bases between them. This CDR3 spans 13 amino acids. The clonotype originates from a woman in her 40s with Graves' ophthalmopathy. Sequencing was carried out using blood. V and J are TRBV2 and TRBJ1-5; D is undetermined. CDR3: CASSGGKGQPQHF. Written as DNA, the CDR3 is TGTGCCAGCAGTGGCGGGAAGGGCCAGCCCCAGCATTTT.